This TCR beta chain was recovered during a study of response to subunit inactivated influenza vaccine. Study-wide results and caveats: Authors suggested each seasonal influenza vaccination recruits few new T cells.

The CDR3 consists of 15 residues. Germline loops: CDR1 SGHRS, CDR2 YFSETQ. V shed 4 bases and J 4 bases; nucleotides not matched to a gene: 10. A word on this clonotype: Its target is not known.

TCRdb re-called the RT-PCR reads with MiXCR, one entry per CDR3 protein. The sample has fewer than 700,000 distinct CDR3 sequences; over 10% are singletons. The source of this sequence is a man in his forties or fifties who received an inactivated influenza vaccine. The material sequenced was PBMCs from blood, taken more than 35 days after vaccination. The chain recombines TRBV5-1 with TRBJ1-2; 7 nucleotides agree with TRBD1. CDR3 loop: CASSGTGEGPYGYTF. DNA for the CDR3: TGCGCCAGCAGCGGAACAGGGGAGGGGCCCTATGGCTACACCTTC.